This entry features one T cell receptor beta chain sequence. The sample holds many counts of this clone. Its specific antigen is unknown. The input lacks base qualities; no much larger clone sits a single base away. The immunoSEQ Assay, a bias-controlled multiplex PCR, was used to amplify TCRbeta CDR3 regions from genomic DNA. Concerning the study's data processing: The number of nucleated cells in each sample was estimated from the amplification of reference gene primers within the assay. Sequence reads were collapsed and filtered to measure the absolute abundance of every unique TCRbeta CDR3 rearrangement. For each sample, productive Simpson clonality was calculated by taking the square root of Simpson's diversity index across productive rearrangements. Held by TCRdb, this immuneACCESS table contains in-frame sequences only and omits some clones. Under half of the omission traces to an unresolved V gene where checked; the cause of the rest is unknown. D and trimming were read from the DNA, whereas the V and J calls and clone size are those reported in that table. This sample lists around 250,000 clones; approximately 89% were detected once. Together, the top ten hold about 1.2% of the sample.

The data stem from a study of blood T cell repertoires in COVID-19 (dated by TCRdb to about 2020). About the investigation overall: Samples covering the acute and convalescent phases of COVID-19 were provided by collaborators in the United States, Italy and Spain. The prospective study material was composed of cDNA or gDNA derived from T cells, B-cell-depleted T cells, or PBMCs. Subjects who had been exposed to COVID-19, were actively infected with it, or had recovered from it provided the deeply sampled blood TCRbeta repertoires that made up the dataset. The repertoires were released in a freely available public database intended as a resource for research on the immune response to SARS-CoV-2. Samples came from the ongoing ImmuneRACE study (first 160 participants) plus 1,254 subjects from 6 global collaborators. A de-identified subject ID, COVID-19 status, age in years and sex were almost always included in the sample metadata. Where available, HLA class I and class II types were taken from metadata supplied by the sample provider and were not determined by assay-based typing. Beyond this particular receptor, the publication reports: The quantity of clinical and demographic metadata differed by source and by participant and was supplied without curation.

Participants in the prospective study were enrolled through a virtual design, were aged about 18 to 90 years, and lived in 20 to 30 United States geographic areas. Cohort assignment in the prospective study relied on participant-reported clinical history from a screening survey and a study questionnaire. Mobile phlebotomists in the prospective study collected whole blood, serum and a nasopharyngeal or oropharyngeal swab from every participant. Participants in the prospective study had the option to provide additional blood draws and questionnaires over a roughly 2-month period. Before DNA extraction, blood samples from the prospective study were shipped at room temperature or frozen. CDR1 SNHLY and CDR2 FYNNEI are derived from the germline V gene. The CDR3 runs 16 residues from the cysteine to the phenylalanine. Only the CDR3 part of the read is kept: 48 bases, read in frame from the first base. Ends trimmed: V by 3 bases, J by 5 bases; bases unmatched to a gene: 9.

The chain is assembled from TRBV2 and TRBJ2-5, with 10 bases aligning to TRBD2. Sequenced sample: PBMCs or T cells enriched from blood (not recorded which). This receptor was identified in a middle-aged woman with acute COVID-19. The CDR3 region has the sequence CASSEISGRPGETQYF. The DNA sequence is TGTGCCAGCAGTGAGATTAGCGGGAGGCCGGGGGAGACCCAGTACTTC.